Presented here are 26 T cell receptor beta chains from one specimen sequenced in a study of early T cells in non-severe SARS-CoV-2 infection. MiXCR, applied by TCRdb to the 5' RACE reads, yields one record per CDR3 protein. This table holds fewer than 80,000 distinct CDR3 sequences, 11% found once. The specimen comprised whole blood, sampled at baseline. These receptors all stem from an adult who was a healthcare worker with PCR-confirmed SARS-CoV-2 infection or an uninfected control (not recorded which).

This chain connects TRBV3-1 to TRBJ2-7, with D unclear. This CDR3 spans 11 amino acids. Trimming removed 5 bases at V and 2 bases at J, with 4 bases between. CDR1 and CDR2 (germline): LGHDT, YNNKEL (reference sequence). The CDR3 bases are TGTGCCAGCAGCAACACCTACGAGCAGTACTTC. This encodes CASSNTYEQYF.

This clonotype was seen ten or more times. The chain joins TRBV2 to TRBJ2-5; TRBD1 aligns across 7 bases. The CDR3 runs 14 residues. Germline V CDR1 and CDR2: SNHLY, FYNNEI. V lost 6 bases to trimming and J lost 1 base; unmatched junction nucleotides: 5. CDR3 residues: CASSPGQIQETQYF. In DNA, the CDR3 is TGTGCCAGCAGCCCGGGACAGATCCAAGAGACCCAGTACTTC. The full variable domain, its missing parts supplied by reference TRBV2 and TRBJ2-5, is EPEVTQTPSHQVTQMGQEVILRCVPISNHLYFYWYRQILGQKVEFLVSFYNNEISEKSEIFDDQFSVERPDGSNFTLKIRSTKLEDSAMYFCASSPGQIQETQYFGPGTRLLVL.

The V gene is TRBV10-3, the J gene TRBJ2-5; D is ambiguous. CDR1 is ENHRY, CDR2 SYGVKD, per germline. The ends were cut back, 9 bases at V and 5 bases at J, with 16 bases in the middle. The CDR3 is made up of 13 amino acids. CDR3 amino acids: CAIQTNPSETQYF. CDR3 DNA sequence: TGTGCCATTCAAACTAACCCCTCGGAGACCCAGTACTTC.

This clonotype was picked up many times. V and J are TRBV20-1 and TRBJ2-1, with 8 bases matching TRBD2. The CDR3 has 14 residues. The germline CDR1 and CDR2 sequences are DFQATT and SNEGSKA (reference sequence). Losses at the gene ends were 6 bases for V and 4 bases for J; bases not matched to a gene: 8. The CDR3 loop reads CSAGWRGVYNEQFF. As DNA, the CDR3 is TGCAGTGCCGGCTGGCGGGGGGTTTACAATGAGCAGTTCTTC.

This clonotype came up many times. The chain recombines TRBV27 with TRBJ2-3; possibly TRBD2 for D (6 bases). V was cut by 4 bases and J by 3 bases, with 20 bases left in between. The CDR3 spans 17 residues. Germline V lookup: CDR1 MNHEY, CDR2 SMNVEV (reference sequence). The CDR3 nucleotides are TGTGCCAGCAGTTCCCTCCTCCCCGGCGGGGATACAGATACGCAGTATTTT. Translated, it gives CASSSLLPGGDTDTQYF.

This clonotype was observed at least ten times. V is TRBV15 and J is TRBJ2-5; unclear D gene. Germline V gives CDR1 LNHNV, CDR2 YYDKDF (reference sequence). V was shortened by 1 base and J by 0 bases, with 12 bases between the two germline ends. This CDR3 has 16 residues. This CDR3 reads CATSRGLTGYQETQYF. The CDR3 DNA reads as TGTGCCACCAGCAGAGGTCTAACCGGTTACCAAGAGACCCAGTACTTC.

This clonotype has more than one count but fewer than ten. The V and J genes are TRBV12-3 or TRBV12-4 and TRBJ2-7; 14 positions match TRBD2. This CDR3 is built from 16 residues. After removal of 5 bases from V and 6 bases from J, the junction contained 9 bases not matched to a gene. The CDR3 DNA reads TGTGCCAGCAGTCGATGGGCGGGGACTAGCGGGGGCGAGCAGTACTTC. Its protein product is CASSRWAGTSGGEQYF.

In regard to this clonotype: A much larger clone differs by one base, so this may be a read error. The chain is built from TRBV7-2 and TRBJ1-6; D unresolved. The germline V gene encodes CDR1 SGHTA and CDR2 FQGNSA. This CDR3 contains 14 residues. DNA for the CDR3: TGTGCCAGCAGCTTAACCTCCTATATTTCACCCCTCCACTTT. It codes for CASSLTSYISPLHF.

This clonotype was observed many times. V is TRBV7-2 and J is TRBJ2-6, with TRBD2 matching over 8 bases. J gave up 0 bases and V 3 bases, and 7 bases lay outside the gene matches. The germline V gene has CDR1 SGHTA and CDR2 FQGNSA. The CDR3 consists of 18 residues. The CDR3 here is CASSFPSGGGSGANVLTF. CDR3 nucleotide sequence: TGTGCCAGCAGCTTCCCAAGCGGGGGAGGCTCTGGGGCCAACGTCCTGACTTTC.

The table lists this clonotype with many counts. V is TRBV5-1 and J is TRBJ2-7; perhaps D is TRBD1 or TRBD2 (5 bases each). Trimming cost V 0 bases and J 3 bases, with 13 bases left between them. The CDR3 totals 15 residues. Germline CDR1 SGHRS, CDR2 YFSETQ. The CDR3 DNA sequence: TGCGCCAGCAGCTTGGCAGGGACCACAAACTACGAGCAGTACTTC. Encoded protein: CASSLAGTTNYEQYF.

The chain is built from TRBV25-1 and TRBJ2-7; 8 bases agree with TRBD2. The V gene end was trimmed by 6 bases and the J gene end by 0 bases; junction bases not matched to a gene: 7. CDR3 size: 15 residues. Germline V CDR1 and CDR2: MGHDK, SYGVNS. The CDR3 bases are TGTGCCAGCAGACGGGAGGGACTTAGCTCCTACGAGCAGTACTTC. Amino acids: CASRREGLSSYEQYF.

This clonotype was counted only a few times. The CDR3 protein is CASSVNPPGIQYF. DNA for the CDR3: TGTGCCAGCAGTGTAAACCCCCCGGGCATTCAGTACTTC. The gene calls are TRBV2 and TRBJ2-4; D remains unclear. V lost 4 bases, J lost 9 bases, and 13 bases lay in between. This CDR3 region has 13 residues. Germline lookup yields CDR1 SNHLY and CDR2 FYNNEI. Together with reference TRBV2 and TRBJ2-4, the CDR3 gives the full variable domain: EPEVTQTPSHQVTQMGQEVILRCVPISNHLYFYWYRQILGQKVEFLVSFYNNEISEKSEIFDDQFSVERPDGSNFTLKIRSTKLEDSAMYFCASSVNPPGIQYFGAGTRLSVL.

This clonotype was seen repeatedly, ten times or more. This chain uses TRBV6-5 with TRBJ2-1, with D perhaps given as TRBD1 or TRBD2 (5 bases each). The V end lost 6 bases, the J end lost 10 bases, and 13 bases lay between the germline ends. This CDR3 is 12 amino acids long. CDR1 is MNHEY, CDR2 SVGAGI, per germline. The DNA of the CDR3 is TGTGCCAGCAGGTCCCCTGGGGACGAGCAGTTCTTC. Protein: CASRSPGDEQFF.

The chain is built from TRBV28 and TRBJ2-7; TRBD1 is a possible D gene (5 bases). Germline CDR1 reads MDHEN; CDR2 reads SYDVKM. The length of the CDR3 is 14 residues. V gave up 3 bases and J gave up 5 bases, with 14 bases separating them. CDR3 residues: CASSFLQGEDEQYF. DNA for the CDR3: TGTGCCAGCAGTTTTCTGCAGGGTGAAGACGAGCAGTACTTC.

A few counts support this clonotype. The CDR3 DNA reads as TGTGCCAGTAGTATTGGGGTAGGAACAGATACGCAGTATTTT. It is translated as CASSIGVGTDTQYF. The rearrangement joins TRBV19 to TRBJ2-3; D remains ambiguous. This CDR3 comprises 14 residues. V shed 3 bases and J shed 3 bases, with 10 bases lying between them. Germline V gene data show CDR1 as LNHDA and CDR2 as SQIVND (reference sequence).

This clonotype was seen at least ten times. The rearrangement joins TRBV28 to TRBJ1-6; D unresolved. The ends were cut back, 5 bases at V and 0 bases at J, with 5 bases in the middle. CDR1 is MDHEN, CDR2 SYDVKM, per germline. This CDR3 spans 14 amino acids. The CDR3 region has the DNA TGTGCCAGCAGTAGGAGCTCCTATAATTCACCCCTCCACTTT. Translating it yields CASSRSSYNSPLHF.

This clonotype was observed at least ten times. The gene calls are TRBV7-2 and TRBJ2-5; perhaps TRBD2 as D (5 bases). Germline V gene lookup returns CDR1 SGHTA and CDR2 FQGNSA. This CDR3 is 14 amino acids long. V was shortened by 0 bases and J by 5 bases, with 10 bases between the two germline ends. The CDR3 sequence: CASSLARGDETQYF. The CDR3 DNA is TGTGCCAGCAGCTTAGCACGGGGTGATGAGACCCAGTACTTC.

This clonotype was detected many times. The chain links TRBV28 to TRBJ2-3; tentatively, D is TRBD1 (5 bases). There are 16 residues in the CDR3. From germline, CDR1 is MDHEN and CDR2 SYDVKM. Trimming pared 5 bases from V and 6 bases from J, leaving 21 bases between. This CDR3 reads CASSPIGQGGFDTQYF. The CDR3 DNA follows: TGTGCCAGCAGTCCAATCGGGCAGGGCGGATTCGATACGCAGTATTTT.

This clonotype was seen ten or more times. The genes are TRBV7-2 and TRBJ2-2; D not certain. The V end was cut by 5 bases, the J end by 7 bases, with 14 bases between. The V gene's germline CDR1 is SGHTA and CDR2 FQGNSA. The CDR3 contains 14 residues. Written as DNA, the CDR3 is TGTGCCAGCAGCCCCTACAGTCTGGGCGGGGAGCTGTTTTTT. Translating it yields CASSPYSLGGELFF.

The V and J genes are TRBV27 and TRBJ1-1, with D tentatively TRBD1 (5 bases). Germline V gene sequence: CDR1 MNHEY, CDR2 SMNVEV (reference sequence). This CDR3 has 13 residues. V was pared by 9 bases and J by 3 bases, with 14 bases between. CDR3 nucleotide sequence: TGTGCCAGGGACTTGGGGGAGGACACTGAAGCTTTCTTT. Translating it yields CARDLGEDTEAFF.

The table lists this clonotype with many counts. V is TRBV20-1 and J is TRBJ2-7, with 8 bases aligning to TRBD2. This CDR3 is 15 amino acids long. Germline V lookup: CDR1 DFQATT, CDR2 SNEGSKA (reference sequence). Trimming removed 0 bases from V and 1 base from J; junction bases left unmatched: 5. CDR3 loop: CSARDEASGSYEQYF. CDR3 nucleotide sequence: TGCAGTGCTAGAGATGAAGCTAGCGGGTCCTACGAGCAGTACTTC.

This clonotype has a handful of counts. Sequence at one end of the junction differs from germline and may be a read error. The chain links TRBV29-1 to TRBJ1-4, with a possible D match to TRBD1 (5 bases). Germline-derived CDR1 and CDR2 are SQVTM and ANQGSEA. The CDR3 loop spans 13 amino acids. CDR3 region: CSVEGVGNGKLFF. The CDR3 DNA reads TGCAGCGTGGAAGGGGTAGGGAATGGAAAACTGTTTTTT.

The gene calls are TRBV10-3 and TRBJ2-7; D is ambiguous. Germline V gene sequence: CDR1 ENHRY, CDR2 SYGVKD. Between the trimmed V and J ends, which lost 6 bases and 5 bases, there was a span of 11 bases. The CDR3 contains 12 residues. The CDR3 reads CAISLLGDEQYF. Written as DNA, the CDR3 is TGTGCCATCAGCCTATTAGGTGACGAGCAGTACTTC.

The V call is TRBV4-2, the J call TRBJ2-2; D is unclear. Trimming removed 4 bases from V and 2 bases from J, with 8 bases in between. This CDR3 region has 14 residues. Per germline, CDR1 LGHNA and CDR2 YNFKEQ. The CDR3: CASSRSPNTGELFF. The CDR3 DNA follows: TGTGCCAGCAGCCGGTCTCCTAACACCGGGGAGCTGTTTTTT.

This clonotype was observed a handful of times. V gene TRBV29-1 combines with J gene TRBJ2-7; 13 nucleotides agree with TRBD2. Trimming at V came to 7 bases and at J to 3 bases, leaving 3 bases not matched to a gene. The CDR3 covers 13 residues. Looked up from germline, CDR1 is SQVTM and CDR2 is ANQGSEA. The CDR3 sequence is CSAGLAGDYEQYF. The CDR3, as DNA: TGCAGCGCAGGACTAGCGGGGGACTACGAGCAGTACTTC.

This clonotype came up a few times. This chain links TRBV7-6 with TRBJ2-5; D tentatively reads TRBD1 or TRBD2 (5 bases each). From germline, CDR1 is SGHVS and CDR2 FNYEAQ. With 1 base removed from V and 5 bases from J, the gap between germline ends came to 14 bases. This CDR3 has 15 residues. The CDR3 DNA sequence: TGTGCCAGCAGCTTAGTATGGGGACCGCTGGAGACCCAGTACTTC. It translates to CASSLVWGPLETQYF.